This record covers a single T cell receptor beta chain. No antigen is known for it. The data originate from a study of brain T cells in children with intractable seizures. Clones were sequenced by immunoSEQ multiplex PCR, and TCRdb holds only the in-frame ones, with some missing. Among about 120,000 clones listed, 85% to 95% were seen once. Overall study findings and caveats: Pre- and post-surgery blood differed in depth, so pre-surgery absences may be undersampling. Only CDR3 sequence similarity suggested viral specificity, without known HCMV serostatus.

Trimming removed 2 bases at V and 5 bases at J, with 16 bases between. Germline CDR1 MNHNS, CDR2 SASEGT. This CDR3 has 16 residues. Surgery cases with the highest brain T cell transcript signatures were chosen for sequencing. Pre-surgery treatment included at least one anti-epileptic drug. The sequence was collected from a boy in the first two years of life with hemimegalencephaly and intractable seizures. This specimen consisted of peripheral blood, obtained at surgery. V is TRBV6-1 and J is TRBJ1-5, with TRBD1 as a possible D gene (6 bases). CDR3 region: CASSERGGGLDQPQHF. The CDR3 region has the DNA TGTGCCAGCAGTGAAAGGGGAGGGGGGCTGGATCAGCCCCAGCATTTT.